The T cell receptor (beta chain) under discussion was sequenced for a study of tumor and adjacent non-tumor tissue in lung cancer. Overall study context: Samples averaged approximately 3.9 million productive TCRbeta reads each.

At least ten counts were recorded for this clonotype. There are 15 residues in the CDR3. V lost 4 bases to trimming and J lost 4 bases, with 16 bases between them. Three rounds of nested PCR, following a modified ARM-PCR protocol, produced the TCRbeta library. Using its own MiXCR run on the multiplex PCR reads, TCRdb lists one record per CDR3 protein. The sample lists approximately 120,000 distinct CDR3 sequences; 66% were seen once. No cell sorting was done before RNA was extracted from the tissue. This chain joins TRBV12-3 or TRBV12-4 and TRBJ1-1, with a possible D match to TRBD1 (6 bases). This TCR came from a man between 25 and 39 years old with non-small cell lung cancer. Sequenced: lung tumor tissue. CDR3 sequence reads: CASSSLRGGGTEAFF. The DNA of the CDR3 is TGTGCCAGCAGTTCTTTAAGAGGGGGAGGCACTGAAGCTTTCTTT.